This TCR beta chain was recorded in a study of shared clonotypes between healthy human individuals. Assay: immunoSEQ multiplex PCR; the TCRdb copy retains only in-frame clones and omits some. Of about 1.5 million clones listed, 95% to 99% are singletons. The CDR3 has 14 amino acids. The V end lost 0 bases, the J end lost 5 bases, and 11 bases lay between the germline ends. Germline assignment: CDR1 SGHTA and CDR2 FQGNSA. The material sequenced was naive CD4+ T cells sorted from blood. The subset here: CD45RA+ positively selected. This chain joins TRBV7-2 and TRBJ2-7; no reliable D call. This sequence originates from a man younger than 40 in good health. The chain's CDR3 is CASSLAGFDDEQYF. CDR3 nucleotide sequence: TGTGCCAGCAGCTTAGCGGGGTTCGACGACGAGCAGTACTTC.